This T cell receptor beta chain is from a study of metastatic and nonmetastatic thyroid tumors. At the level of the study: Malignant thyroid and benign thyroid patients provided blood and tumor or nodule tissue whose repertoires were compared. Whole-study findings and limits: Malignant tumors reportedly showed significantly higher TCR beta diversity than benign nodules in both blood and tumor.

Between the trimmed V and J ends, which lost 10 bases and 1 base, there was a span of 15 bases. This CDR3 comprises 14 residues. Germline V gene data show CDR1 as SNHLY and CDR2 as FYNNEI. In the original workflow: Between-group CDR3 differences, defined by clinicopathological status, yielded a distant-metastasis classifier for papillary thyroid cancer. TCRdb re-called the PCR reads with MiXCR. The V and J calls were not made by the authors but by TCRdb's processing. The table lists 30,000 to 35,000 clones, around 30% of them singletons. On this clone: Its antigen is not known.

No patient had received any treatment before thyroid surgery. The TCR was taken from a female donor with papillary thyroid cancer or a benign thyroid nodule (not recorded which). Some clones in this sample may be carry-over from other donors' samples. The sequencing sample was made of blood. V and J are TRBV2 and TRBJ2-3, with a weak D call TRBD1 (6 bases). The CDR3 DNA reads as TGTGCCATCAAGCCGGGACATGGCACAGATACGCAGTATTTT. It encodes CAIKPGHGTDTQYF. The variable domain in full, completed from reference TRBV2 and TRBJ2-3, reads EPEVTQTPSHQVTQMGQEVILRCVPISNHLYFYWYRQILGQKVEFLVSFYNNEISEKSEIFDDQFSVERPDGSNFTLKIRSTKLEDSAMYFCAIKPGHGTDTQYFGPGTRLTVL.